These 14 T cell receptor beta chains came from one sample sequenced in a study of long-term antiretroviral therapy in people with HIV. Researchers report immunoSEQ v3.0 was run at survey level. The assay was immunoSEQ multiplex PCR, and TCRdb's table has in-frame clones only and misses some. The repertoire has roughly 18,000 clones, 80% of them found once; the top ten carry 12% to 15%. This specimen was unsorted PBMCs, taken 2.9 years after starting antiretroviral therapy. All receptors derive from a woman under 40 with HIV.

J is TRBJ1-4 and V is TRBV7-9, with D tentatively TRBD1 (6 bases). Trimming took 3 bases from V and 5 from J, leaving 10 bases between them. The germline V gene has CDR1 SEHNR and CDR2 FQNEAQ (reference sequence). The CDR3 sequence is 14 residues long. The CDR3 DNA is TGTGCCAGCAGCTTGCAGGGGCGGAATGAAAAACTGTTTTTT. Translated, it gives CASSLQGRNEKLFF.

This chain uses TRBV15 with TRBJ1-6; D is unresolved. Between the trimmed V and J ends, which lost 0 bases and 0 bases, there was a span of 12 bases. Germline CDR1 LNHNV, CDR2 YYDKDF (reference sequence). The CDR3 has 18 residues. CDR3 nucleotides: TGTGCCACCAGCAGAGAAATGGTGGGGAGCTCCTATAATTCACCCCTCCACTTT. Protein product: CATSREMVGSSYNSPLHF.

The chain links TRBV5-6 to TRBJ2-1, with TRBD2 matching over 16 bases. The length of the CDR3 is 18 residues. J was trimmed by 6 bases and V by 4 bases; bases with no gene match: 10. Germline V gives CDR1 SGHDT, CDR2 YYEEEE. CDR3 protein: CASSDLGTSGGASNEQFF. CDR3 nucleotide sequence: TGTGCCAGCAGCGACCTCGGGACTAGCGGGGGGGCCTCCAATGAGCAGTTCTTC.

This sequence joins TRBV19 and TRBJ2-1; TRBD1 matches at 9 bases. From germline, CDR1 is LNHDA and CDR2 SQIVND (reference sequence). The junction had 8 bases not matched to a gene; V was cut back by 4 bases and J by 7 bases. This CDR3 comprises 15 residues. Here the CDR3 DNA reads TGTGCCAGTAGTAATACTGGGACAGGGTGGAATGAGCAGTTCTTC. Translating gives CASSNTGTGWNEQFF. The whole variable domain, filled in from reference TRBV19 and TRBJ2-1, reads DGGITQSPKYLFRKEGQNVTLSCEQNLNHDAMYWYRQDPGQGLRLIYYSQIVNDFQKGDIAEGYSVSREKKESFPLTVTSAQKNPTAFYLCASSNTGTGWNEQFFGPGTRLTVL.

The chain couples TRBV27 to TRBJ2-3; D unclear. V lost 5 bases, J lost 2 bases, and 8 bases lay in between. This CDR3 spans 13 amino acids. Germline V gene lookup returns CDR1 MNHEY and CDR2 SMNVEV (reference sequence). The DNA of the CDR3 is TGTGCCAGCAGTAAACCGAACACAGATACGCAGTATTTT. Amino acid sequence: CASSKPNTDTQYF.

The chain couples TRBV12-5 to TRBJ1-3, with D unresolved. V was shortened by 2 bases and J by 2 bases, with 13 bases between the two germline ends. The CDR3 has 16 amino acids. Germline V gene sequence: CDR1 LGHNT, CDR2 FRNRAP. Written as DNA, the CDR3 is TGTGCTAGTGGTTTGTTTAGTATTGGGGCTGGAAACACCATATATTTT. Translating gives CASGLFSIGAGNTIYF.

This chain uses TRBV11-2 with TRBJ1-1; 7 bases line up with TRBD1. V dropped 5 bases and J dropped 1; count of bases not matched to a gene: 16. Germline CDR1 reads SGHAT; CDR2 reads FQNNGV. This CDR3 has 18 amino acids. DNA of the CDR3: TGTGCCAGCAGCCCCTTGGGACAGCGAATTTCGGGGAACACTGAAGCTTTCTTT. Residues: CASSPLGQRISGNTEAFF.

The CDR3 loop reads CASMEGFGTEAFF. As DNA, the CDR3 is TGCGCCAGCATGGAAGGTTTCGGCACTGAAGCTTTCTTT. The rearrangement joins TRBV5-1 to TRBJ1-1; D unresolved. The CDR3 has 13 amino acids. CDR1 is SGHRS and CDR2 is YFSETQ in the germline V gene. V lost 6 bases and J lost 4, with 13 bases in between. The full variable domain, with the rest looked up from reference TRBV5-1 and TRBJ1-1, is KAGVTQTPRYLIKTRGQQVTLSCSPISGHRSVSWYQQTPGQGLQFLFEYFSETQRNKGNFPGRFSGRQFSNSRSEMNVSTLELGDSALYLCASMEGFGTEAFFGQGTRLTVV.

V gene TRBV7-2 combines with J gene TRBJ2-5; D is ambiguous. The CDR3 is 11 amino acids. The germline V gene has CDR1 SGHTA and CDR2 FQGNSA. V was pared by 5 bases and J by 5 bases, with 6 bases between. DNA for the CDR3: TGTGCCAGCAGCCTCAGCGAGACCCAGTACTTC. It translates to CASSLSETQYF.

CDR3 in DNA: TGTGCCAGCAGCTGGGGGGGGGACAGGCGCGGCACTGAAGCTTTCTTT. The encoded protein is CASSWGGDRRGTEAFF. V usage is TRBV11-2 and J usage is TRBJ1-1; 8 nucleotides match TRBD1. The CDR3 loop spans 16 amino acids. V lost 4 bases and J lost 4; bases outside the gene matches: 11. In germline, CDR1 is SGHAT, CDR2 FQNNGV.

The V gene is TRBV27, the J gene TRBJ1-1; D is unclear. This CDR3 has 13 residues. Trimming took 6 bases from V and 3 from J, leaving 11 bases between them. Germline-derived CDR1 and CDR2 are MNHEY and SMNVEV (reference sequence). Written as DNA, the CDR3 is TGTGCCAGCAGGGGGAGGGTATACACTGAAGCTTTCTTT. Translating gives CASRGRVYTEAFF.

This CDR3 is CASSQEGPSNQPQHF. CDR3 nucleotide sequence: TGTGCCAGCAGCCAAGAAGGGCCCAGCAATCAGCCCCAGCATTTT. The chain recombines TRBV4-2 with TRBJ1-5; D uncertain. CDR3 length: 15 amino acids. CDR1 and CDR2 from the germline V gene are LGHNA and YNFKEQ. The V end was cut by 0 bases, the J end by 1 base, with 7 bases between.

This sequence joins TRBV9 and TRBJ1-5, with 8 bases lining up with TRBD1. The CDR3 spans 16 residues. Trimming removed 4 bases from V and 0 bases from J; junction bases left unmatched: 6. Per germline, CDR1 SGDLS and CDR2 YYNGEE. The CDR3 bases are TGTGCCAGCAGCAGAGGGACAGGTTATAGCAATCAGCCCCAGCATTTT. It is translated as CASSRGTGYSNQPQHF.

The chain combines TRBV7-6 with TRBJ1-1, with 10 bases identical to TRBD1. Losses at the gene ends were 5 bases for V and 4 bases for J; bases not matched to a gene: 7. This CDR3 spans 15 amino acids. Per the germline V gene, CDR1 is SGHVS and CDR2 is FNYEAQ. This chain's CDR3 is CASSTRTGGSTEAFF. For the CDR3, the DNA is TGTGCCAGCAGCACACGGACAGGGGGGAGCACTGAAGCTTTCTTT.